This note documents a single T cell receptor (beta chain) sequence. This record belongs to a study of cytomegalovirus exposure and HLA in healthy donors. Overall study context: Early released data had 80 million or so unique TCRs, all coming from HLA-typed donors.

60 Vbeta and 13 Jbeta primers were used in PCR. TCRdb's copy holds only in-frame clones and misses some; the assay was immunoSEQ multiplex PCR. This sample has about 150,000 clones; around 80% occur once, and the top ten carry approximately 6.5%. CDR3 length equals 13 residues. The V gene lost 7 bases and the J gene lost 1 base, with 10 bases spanning the gap. Germline V gene data show CDR1 as SNHLY and CDR2 as FYNNEI. Sequencing was carried out using PBMCs. The origin of this receptor is a man aged 45-65 years in good health and CMV-seropositive. V usage is TRBV2 and J usage is TRBJ1-1, with D possibly being TRBD1 (5 bases). Written as DNA, the CDR3 is TGTGCCAGCACCTACGACAGGAACACTGAAGCTTTCTTT. Protein: CASTYDRNTEAFF.